This passage covers 24 T cell receptor beta chains from one sample sequenced in a study of vaccination and CD4 T cells after COVID-19. The treatment here: roughly nine-day PBMC culture with coronavirus spike peptide pools or control peptides (ViraFEST assay). The Oncomine TCR Beta short-read assay was applied to DNA of cultured CD4+ T cells. TCRdb itself ran the PCR reads through MiXCR, one entry per CDR3 protein. The table has more than 10,000 distinct CDR3 sequences, about 28% seen once. These TCRs are of unknown antigen specificity. Sequenced here: CD4+ T cells from blood, cultured in vitro, sampled after SARS-CoV-2 vaccination. These receptors were collected from a human donor who had recovered from COVID-19.

The rearrangement joins TRBV7-8 to TRBJ2-7; 10 nucleotides align to TRBD2. Germline loops: CDR1 SGHVS, CDR2 FQNEAQ. This CDR3 is built from 17 residues. The V gene end was trimmed by 4 bases and the J gene end by 4 bases; junction bases not matched to a gene: 13. The CDR3 protein is CASSSRPTLAGRYEQYF. Written as DNA, the CDR3 is TGTGCCAGCAGCTCCAGGCCGACACTAGCGGGAAGGTACGAGCAGTACTTC.

This chain connects TRBV11-2 to TRBJ2-7, with a weak D call TRBD1 (6 bases). This CDR3 has 14 amino acids. The V gene lost 6 bases and the J gene lost 1 base, with 13 bases spanning the gap. CDR1 SGHAT and CDR2 FQNNGV come from the germline V gene. The CDR3 protein is CASRPGHSSYEQYF. In DNA form, the CDR3 reads TGTGCCAGCAGACCGGGACACTCGTCCTACGAGCAGTACTTC.

Only a few counts were recorded for this clonotype. The rearrangement links TRBV30 to TRBJ1-5; D perhaps matches TRBD1 (6 bases). Per the germline V gene, CDR1 is GTSNPN and CDR2 is SVGIG (reference sequence). V gave up 3 bases and J gave up 0 bases, with 15 bases separating them. CDR3 length: 16 amino acids. The CDR3: CAWSSGRGYSNQPQHF. The CDR3 DNA is TGTGCCTGGAGCTCCGGCAGGGGCTATAGCAATCAGCCCCAGCATTTT.

This clonotype was recorded a few times. V usage is TRBV7-2 and J usage is TRBJ2-7; D gene uncertain. V was shortened by 5 bases and J by 1 base, with 12 bases between the two germline ends. The CDR3 is 14 amino acids. Germline values: CDR1 SGHTA, CDR2 FQGNSA. CDR3 sequence: CASSPSAGSYEQYF. DNA for the CDR3: TGTGCCAGCAGCCCCAGCGCCGGTTCCTACGAGCAGTACTTC.

This clonotype was seen a few times. This sequence joins TRBV7-2 and TRBJ1-2, with D possibly being TRBD1 (5 bases). The CDR3 runs to 13 residues. Trimming removed 3 bases at V and 7 bases at J, with 12 bases between. Germline assignment: CDR1 SGHTA and CDR2 FQGNSA. The CDR3 sequence is CASSLASGVGYTF. CDR3 DNA sequence: TGTGCCAGCAGCTTGGCGTCGGGGGTTGGCTACACCTTC.

This sequence joins TRBV7-2 and TRBJ2-1; no reliable D call. This CDR3 has 15 amino acids. V was pared by 3 bases and J by 0 bases, with 9 bases between. The germline V gene has CDR1 SGHTA and CDR2 FQGNSA. The CDR3 DNA reads as TGTGCCAGCAGCTTTACGGGTAGCTCCTACAATGAGCAGTTCTTC. This gives the protein CASSFTGSSYNEQFF.

This chain connects TRBV4-1 to TRBJ1-1; the D gene is possibly TRBD1 (5 bases). CDR3 length equals 13 residues. The V gene lost 8 bases and the J gene lost 5 bases, with 15 bases spanning the gap. Germline V CDR1 and CDR2: MGHRA, YSYEKL. The DNA for the CDR3 is TGCGCCAGCGGACATCGTGGGGGGACTGAAGCTTTCTTT. This sequence encodes CASGHRGGTEAFF.

This clonotype occurred a few times. This chain joins TRBV6-5 and TRBJ1-6, with 7 bases that match TRBD1. Germline V gene lookup returns CDR1 MNHEY and CDR2 SVGAGI. The CDR3 loop spans 14 amino acids. The J segment lost 7 bases and the V segment lost 2 bases, leaving 2 bases of the junction unmatched. CDR3 nucleotides: TGTGCCAGCAGTTACGAGACAGGGAATTCACCCCTCCACTTT. As protein: CASSYETGNSPLHF.

This chain connects TRBV7-2 to TRBJ1-6; 7 bases align to TRBD1. Trimming at V came to 6 bases and at J to 7 bases, leaving 6 bases not matched to a gene. The CDR3 runs 14 residues. The germline V gene encodes CDR1 SGHTA and CDR2 FQGNSA. The CDR3 loop reads CASRLQGRNSPLHF. CDR3 nucleotides: TGTGCCAGCAGATTACAGGGGAGGAATTCACCCCTCCACTTT.

The chain joins TRBV7-2 to TRBJ1-6; 9 bases line up with TRBD1. Germline CDR1 SGHTA, CDR2 FQGNSA. V shed 7 bases, J shed 9 bases, and the junction held 7 bases outside the gene matches. This CDR3 is 14 amino acids long. Here the CDR3 DNA reads TGTGCCAGCACCCCCGGACAGGGGTTTTCACCCCTCCACTTT. It codes for CASTPGQGFSPLHF. Using reference TRBV7-2 and TRBJ1-6 for the parts outside the CDR3, the full variable domain is GAGVSQSPSNKVTEKGKDVELRCDPISGHTALYWYRQSLGQGLEFLIYFQGNSAPDKSGLPSDRFSAERTGGSVSTLTIQRTQQEDSAVYLCASTPGQGFSPLHFGNGTRLTVT.

This chain joins TRBV20-1 and TRBJ2-5; D possibly corresponds to TRBD2 (5 bases). CDR1 and CDR2 from the germline V gene are DFQATT and SNEGSKA (reference sequence). V was cut by 6 bases and J by 4 bases, with 9 bases left in between. The CDR3 is 11 amino acids. Here the CDR3 reads CSAGVGETQYF. CDR3 coding DNA: TGCAGTGCCGGGGTTGGAGAGACCCAGTACTTC.

The chain recombines TRBV15 with TRBJ2-7; a possible D gene is TRBD2 (6 bases). This CDR3 is built from 14 residues. CDR1 and CDR2 (germline): LNHNV, YYDKDF (reference sequence). V was trimmed by 3 bases and J by 4 bases, leaving 13 bases between them. The CDR3 DNA sequence: TGTGCCACCAGCAGGCTCATAGGGAGGTACGAGCAGTACTTC. Amino acid sequence: CATSRLIGRYEQYF.

In this sample, this clonotype turned up a few times. V gene TRBV7-2 combines with J gene TRBJ2-7, with D possibly TRBD1 on 6 matching bases. The V gene's germline CDR1 is SGHTA and CDR2 FQGNSA. Trimming left V 4 bases short and J 7 bases short, with 17 bases between. The CDR3 covers 14 residues. The CDR3 here is CASSSANPGVEQYF. CDR3 DNA sequence: TGTGCCAGCAGCTCCGCGAACCCAGGGGTAGAGCAGTACTTC.

V usage is TRBV28 and J usage is TRBJ2-5, with 9 bases aligning to TRBD1. The CDR3 loop spans 14 amino acids. With 5 bases clipped from V and 3 bases from J, the junction kept 4 bases outside the gene matches. Germline values: CDR1 MDHEN, CDR2 SYDVKM. Here the CDR3 reads CASSTRQGEETQYF. CDR3 coding DNA: TGTGCCAGCAGTACCCGACAGGGGGAAGAGACCCAGTACTTC.

This clonotype has only a few counts. CDR3 sequence reads: CASSYSSWASGTDNEQFF. In nucleotides, the CDR3 is TGTGCCAGCAGTTACTCATCTTGGGCTAGCGGGACCGACAATGAGCAGTTCTTC. This chain uses TRBV6-2 or TRBV6-3 with TRBJ2-1; 9 nucleotides align to TRBD2. V shed 0 bases and J 5 bases; nucleotides not matched to a gene: 11. The length of the CDR3 is 18 residues. Germline loops: CDR1 MNHEY, CDR2 SVGEGT.

There are a few counts of this clonotype. The gene calls are TRBV10-1 and TRBJ2-2; D possibly matches TRBD1 or TRBD2 (5 bases each). This CDR3 has 13 residues. The V and J ends lost 8 bases and 5 bases respectively, with 12 bases between them. Germline V CDR1 and CDR2: WNHNN, SYGVQD (reference sequence). Here the CDR3 DNA reads TGCGCCAGCCGTGGGGGAGCAACCGGGGAGCTGTTTTTT. This encodes CASRGGATGELFF.

As regards this clonotype: The junction and the germline gene differ at one end; a read error may be behind it. The chain carries TRBV7-7 and TRBJ2-1; no firm D call. Germline V gene lookup returns CDR1 SSHAT and CDR2 FNYEAQ (reference sequence). This CDR3 comprises 11 residues. The DNA for the CDR3 is TGTGCTAGCAGCTCCGGACCCCAGAAGTTCTTC. The encoded protein is CASSSGPQKFF.

This clonotype was detected only a few times. This rearrangement joins TRBV7-2 to TRBJ1-2, with 7 nucleotides matching TRBD1. Germline CDR1 SGHTA, CDR2 FQGNSA. The CDR3 runs to 12 residues. V lost 5 bases, J lost 8 bases, and 5 bases stayed unmatched. CDR3 region: CASSRVQGGYTF. The CDR3, as DNA: TGTGCCAGCAGCCGGGTACAGGGGGGCTACACCTTC.

The V and J genes are TRBV19 and TRBJ2-3; maybe TRBD1 (6 bases). With 3 bases removed from V and 1 base from J, the gap between germline ends came to 11 bases. The germline gives CDR1 LNHDA, CDR2 SQIVND (reference sequence). The CDR3 is 15 residues long. CDR3 DNA: TGTGCCAGTAGTATGGGGGCCTCGGGCACAGATACGCAGTATTTT. This encodes CASSMGASGTDTQYF.

The chain employs TRBV20-1 and TRBJ1-5; 10 nucleotides agree with TRBD1. The CDR3 spans 15 residues. The junction had 7 bases not matched to a gene; V was cut back by 0 bases and J by 8 bases. Germline CDR1 and CDR2: DFQATT and SNEGSKA (reference sequence). The CDR3 protein is CSARDRDRGTKPQHF. In DNA form, the CDR3 reads TGCAGTGCTAGAGATCGGGACAGGGGAACGAAGCCCCAGCATTTT.

V and J are TRBV7-2 and TRBJ2-5; 12 bases align to TRBD2. CDR3 size: 18 residues. The germline CDR1 and CDR2 sequences are SGHTA and FQGNSA. Trimming at V came to 3 bases and at J to 4 bases, leaving 12 bases not matched to a gene. CDR3 loop: CASSLGLAGGGGVETQYF. The CDR3 coding sequence is TGTGCCAGCAGCTTGGGTCTAGCGGGAGGGGGGGGAGTAGAGACCCAGTACTTC.

This clonotype was recorded a few times. This chain links TRBV15 with TRBJ2-7; 8 bases are shared with TRBD2. This CDR3 contains 14 residues. V shed 3 bases and J 6 bases; nucleotides not matched to a gene: 7. Per germline, CDR1 LNHNV and CDR2 YYDKDF (reference sequence). The DNA for the CDR3 is TGTGCCACCAGCAGTCCCTCCCGGGGGGGCGAGCAGTACTTC. This encodes CATSSPSRGGEQYF.

This clonotype was seen a few times. The J gene is TRBJ2-5, the V gene TRBV4-2; D gene uncertain. V was trimmed by 0 bases and J by 5 bases, leaving 13 bases between them. The CDR3 runs to 15 residues. The germline V gene encodes CDR1 LGHNA and CDR2 YNFKEQ. In DNA, the CDR3 is TGTGCCAGCAGCCAAGATCGGTCAGAGAGGGAGACCCAGTACTTC. Its translation is CASSQDRSERETQYF.

V usage is TRBV6-5 and J usage is TRBJ2-7; 7 bases map to TRBD2. The CDR3 extends over 13 amino acids. Per germline, CDR1 MNHEY and CDR2 SVGAGI. The trim removed 0 bases at V and 11 bases at J, leaving 7 bases unmatched. The CDR3, as DNA: TGTGCCAGCAGTTACTCTTTCGGCGGGAGTAAGTACTTC. Encoded protein: CASSYSFGGSKYF.